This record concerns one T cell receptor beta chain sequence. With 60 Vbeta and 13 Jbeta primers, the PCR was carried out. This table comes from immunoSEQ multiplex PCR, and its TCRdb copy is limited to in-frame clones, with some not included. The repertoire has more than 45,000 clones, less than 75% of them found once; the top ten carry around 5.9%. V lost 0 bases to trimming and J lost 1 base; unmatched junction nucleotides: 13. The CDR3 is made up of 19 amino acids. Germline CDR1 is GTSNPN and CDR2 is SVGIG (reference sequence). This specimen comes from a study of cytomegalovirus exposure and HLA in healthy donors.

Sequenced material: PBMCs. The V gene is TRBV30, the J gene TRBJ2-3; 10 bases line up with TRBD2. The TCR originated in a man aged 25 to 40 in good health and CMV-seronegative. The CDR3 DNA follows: TGTGCCTGGAGTGTAATGCCCCTAGCGGGAGTGGAGGGCACAGATACGCAGTATTTT. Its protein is CAWSVMPLAGVEGTDTQYF.